The clone carrying this T cell receptor beta chain has only a few counts. Its antigen is as yet unknown. The data are from a study of T-cell memory formation after mild COVID-19. Study-wide results and limits: The authors did not confirm SARS-CoV-2 specificity of second-wave clones peaking day 37.

The 5'RACE method, run with constant-segment primers, produced TCR alpha and TCR beta cDNA libraries (carrying sample barcodes and UMIs). From the 5' RACE reads, TCRdb called clonotypes with MiXCR, one entry per CDR3 protein. The sample has approximately 390,000 distinct CDR3 sequences, roughly 15% seen once. The CDR3 length is 15 residues. With 0 bases clipped from V and 10 bases from J, the junction kept 5 bases outside the gene matches. Germline V CDR1 and CDR2: PRHDT, FYEKMQ (reference sequence). V and J are TRBV13 and TRBJ2-1, with 11 bases identical to TRBD2. The sequence came from a man aged 18 to 30 who had mild COVID-19 (a few samples of this study predate the infection). Cell type and time point are not known. The sample comprised PBMCs or a T cell subset sorted from them (not recorded which). CDR3 sequence reads: CASSLGLAGVWEQFF. CDR3 nucleotide sequence: TGTGCCAGCAGCTTAGGACTAGCGGGGGTGTGGGAGCAGTTCTTC.